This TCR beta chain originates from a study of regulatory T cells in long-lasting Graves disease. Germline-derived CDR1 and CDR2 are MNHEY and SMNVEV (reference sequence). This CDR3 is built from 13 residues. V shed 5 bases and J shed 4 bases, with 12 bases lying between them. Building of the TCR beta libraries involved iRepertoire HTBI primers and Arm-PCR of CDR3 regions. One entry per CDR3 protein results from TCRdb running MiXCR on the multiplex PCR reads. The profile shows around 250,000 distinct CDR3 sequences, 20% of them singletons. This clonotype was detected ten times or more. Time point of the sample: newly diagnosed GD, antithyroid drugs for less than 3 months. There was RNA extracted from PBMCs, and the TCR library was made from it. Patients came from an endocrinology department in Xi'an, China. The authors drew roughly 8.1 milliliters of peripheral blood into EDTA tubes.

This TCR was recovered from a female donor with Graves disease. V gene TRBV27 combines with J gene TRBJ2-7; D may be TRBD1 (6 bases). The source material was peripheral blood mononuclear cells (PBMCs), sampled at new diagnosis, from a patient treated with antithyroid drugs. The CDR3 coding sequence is TGTGCCAGCAGTGAACAGGGCCCTTACGAGCAGTACTTC. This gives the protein CASSEQGPYEQYF.